The 5 T cell receptor beta chains given below trace back to one sample, sequenced in a study of PD-1 blockade in classical Hodgkin lymphoma. Time point given: cycle 4 day 1 (C4D1), after six to seven weeks of nivolumab. No patient escaped relapse after autologous stem cell transplantation, and brentuximab vedotin exposure varied. Here immunoSEQ multiplex PCR was the method, and the copy in TCRdb shows in-frame clones only, minus some. Among about 30,000 clones listed, about 80% were seen once. The input for sequencing was peripheral blood mononuclear cells (PBMCs), taken before the fourth cycle of nivolumab. These receptors were obtained from a human donor with classical Hodgkin lymphoma.

For the CDR3, the DNA is TGTGCCAGCAGCGTAGGCCAGCGAGACACCGGGGAGCTGTTTTTT. Its translation is CASSVGQRDTGELFF. The chain couples TRBV9 to TRBJ2-2, with D unresolved. Germline CDR1 SGDLS, CDR2 YYNGEE. V lost 0 bases and J lost 3, with 9 bases in between. The CDR3 is 15 amino acids.

The chain links TRBV11-2 to TRBJ2-7; perhaps D is TRBD1 or TRBD2 (5 bases each). V shed 3 bases and J shed 7 bases, with 10 bases lying between them. The CDR3 length is 12 residues. Germline V gene lookup returns CDR1 SGHAT and CDR2 FQNNGV. The CDR3 loop is CASSFTGGEQYF. DNA for the CDR3: TGTGCCAGCAGCTTCACAGGAGGAGAGCAGTACTTC.

This clone has just a few counts. This chain connects TRBV6-1 to TRBJ1-5; no firm D call. V shed 2 bases and J shed 2 bases, with 13 bases lying between them. The CDR3 runs to 16 residues. CDR1 is MNHNS, CDR2 SASEGT, per germline. The DNA of the CDR3 is TGTGCCAGCAGTGAATGGATGAACCTGGGCAATCAGCCCCAGCATTTT. Translating gives CASSEWMNLGNQPQHF.

V usage is TRBV5-6 and J usage is TRBJ2-7, with D unresolved. The CDR3 has 13 residues. Germline V gene lookup returns CDR1 SGHDT and CDR2 YYEEEE. Trimming cost V 3 bases and J 7 bases, with 14 bases left between them. The CDR3 reads CASSSPSGWEQYF. CDR3 in DNA: TGTGCCAGCAGCTCCCCCTCGGGCTGGGAGCAGTACTTC.

This clone turned up a few times. This rearrangement joins TRBV18 to TRBJ2-7; 9 nucleotides match TRBD1. Germline loops: CDR1 KGHSH, CDR2 LQKENI. V gave up 3 bases and J gave up 2 bases; unmatched junction bases: 8. This CDR3 spans 16 amino acids. The CDR3 DNA sequence: TGTGCCAGCTCACCCCCGGGACAGGGAAGTCCCTACGAGCAGTACTTC. Translation gives CASSPPGQGSPYEQYF.